This T cell receptor beta chain was sequenced during a study of blood T cell repertoires in COVID-19. Across the whole study: The cDNA or gDNA used as material had been derived from T cells, B-cell-depleted T cells, or PBMCs.

Per the original methods: Estimation of nucleated cell counts relied on the amplification of reference gene primers. Profiling relied on immunoSEQ multiplex PCR, and the TCRdb table lists in-frame clones only, not all of them. For V, J and clone size, that table is used; D and trimming come from the DNA. The table has roughly 100,000 clones, about 91% seen once; the top ten hold 6%. The V segment lost 6 bases and the J segment 3 bases; nucleotides outside the gene matches: 5. Looked up from germline, CDR1 is GTSNPN and CDR2 is SVGIG (reference sequence). The CDR3 extends over 13 amino acids. The clonotype originates from a human donor in a cohort sampled during active COVID-19. The gene calls are TRBV30 and TRBJ1-5; TRBD1 matches at 7 bases. The specimen sequenced was peripheral blood. The CDR3 loop reads CACAGGSNQPQHF. In DNA form, the CDR3 reads TGTGCCTGTGCAGGGGGTTCCAATCAGCCCCAGCATTTT.